Below are 3 T cell receptor beta chains sequenced from a single sample in a study of T cells after yellow fever vaccination. MiXCR, applied by TCRdb to the 5' RACE reads, yields one record per CDR3 protein. The data contain 400,000 to 450,000 distinct CDR3 sequences, around 20% of them singletons. The sample here was PBMCs, taken before the yellow fever booster vaccination. Receptors were obtained from a man between 18 and 29 years old who received the YFV17D yellow fever vaccine.

This clonotype was detected ten times or more. The CDR3 DNA follows: TGCAGTGCTCGGACAGGAGCTTATGGCTACACCTTC. It is translated as CSARTGAYGYTF. V usage is TRBV20-1 and J usage is TRBJ1-2, with 7 bases that match TRBD1. With 5 bases clipped from V and 5 bases from J, the junction kept 5 bases outside the gene matches. CDR3 length: 12 residues. Germline V gene lookup returns CDR1 DFQATT and CDR2 SNEGSKA (reference sequence).

This clonotype was found a few times. The chain has TRBV6-1 and TRBJ1-1; D possibly corresponds to TRBD1 (5 bases). Trimming left V 8 bases short and J 1 base short, with 17 bases between. The length of the CDR3 is 15 residues. Germline V gene data show CDR1 as MNHNS and CDR2 as SASEGT. In DNA form, the CDR3 reads TGTGCCAGCCGGGGGAACAGGCGGGGGAACACTGAAGCTTTCTTT. It codes for CASRGNRRGNTEAFF.

This clonotype was recorded a few times. The V gene is TRBV7-9, the J gene TRBJ1-1, with D tentatively TRBD1 (5 bases). Germline lookup yields CDR1 SEHNR and CDR2 FQNEAQ (reference sequence). The CDR3 spans 13 residues. V lost 5 bases, J lost 7 bases, and 14 bases lay in between. The CDR3 DNA is TGTGCCAGCAGCCCTTCTTGGGACGGTGAAGCTTTCTTT. Translating it yields CASSPSWDGEAFF.